There are a few counts of the clone carrying this TCR beta chain. Original processing notes: Counts of nucleated cells, estimated from reference gene primer amplification, were obtained. Sequencing used immunoSEQ multiplex PCR; TCRdb keeps in-frame clones, though not all of them. V and J calls and clone size are copied from that table; D and trimming were computed from the DNA. The repertoire consists of some 140,000 clones, with around 80% occurring once and the leading ten covering approximately 3.5%. These data originate in a study of blood T cell repertoires in COVID-19. Overall study: Samples of COVID-19 (acute and convalescent) were obtained from the United States, Italy and Spain. From T cells, B-cell-depleted T cells, or PBMCs came the material, which was cDNA or gDNA.

Sequencing was carried out using peripheral blood. This TCR was recovered from a man in his 60s with acute or convalescent COVID-19.

The CDR3 sequence is CASSIRLTGGELFF. CDR3 in DNA: TGTGCCAGCAGCATACGACTGACTGGCGGGGAGCTGTTTTTT. This chain joins TRBV6-2 or TRBV6-3 and TRBJ2-2; no clear D gene. Germline loops: CDR1 MNHEY, CDR2 SVGEGT. V shed 6 bases and J shed 7 bases, with 15 bases lying between them. The CDR3 consists of 14 residues.